This TCR beta chain was obtained from a study of blood T cell repertoires in COVID-19. Overall study context: There were acute and convalescent COVID-19 samples, and they came from the United States, Italy and Spain.

The length of the CDR3 is 15 residues. V lost 1 base and J lost 4, with 14 bases in between. Germline V gives CDR1 SGHVS, CDR2 FNYEAQ. Source study methods: Reference gene primer amplification yielded estimated nucleated cell counts. TCRdb keeps only in-frame clones here, not all; method: immunoSEQ multiplex PCR. D and trimming come from the DNA, and the V and J calls and clone size come from that table. The table has some 270,000 clones, around 83% seen once. A single count supports this clone. The sample comprised peripheral blood. This sequence originates from a woman aged 40 to 55 who had recovered from COVID-19. V is TRBV7-6 and J is TRBJ2-7; TRBD2 is a possible D gene (7 bases). CDR3 in amino acids: CASSLGGGERYEQYF. The DNA for the CDR3 is TGTGCCAGCAGCTTAGGAGGGGGGGAGCGATACGAGCAGTACTTC. Using reference TRBV7-6 and TRBJ2-7 for the parts outside the CDR3, the full variable domain is GAGVSQSPRYKVTKRGQDVALRCDPISGHVSLYWYRQALGQGPEFLTYFNYEAQQDKSGLPNDRFSAERPEGSISTLTIQRTEQRDSAMYRCASSLGGGERYEQYFGPGTRLTVT.